Included here is one T cell receptor beta chain sequence, with context. The sample is drawn from a study of Tregs in tolerant kidney transplant recipients. TCRdb keeps only in-frame clones here, not all; method: immunoSEQ multiplex PCR. This sample yields roughly 70,000 clones, of which 84% are seen a single time; roughly 4.5% belongs to the top ten. This CDR3 is 13 amino acids long. V shed 6 bases, J shed 9 bases, and the junction held 10 bases outside the gene matches. Germline CDR1 SQVTM, CDR2 ANQGSEA. CD4+CD25+CD127- Tregs, CD4+CD25- non-Tregs, CD4 and CD8 cells were sorted. V gene TRBV29-1 combines with J gene TRBJ2-1, with TRBD2 matching 8 bases. The origin of this receptor is a human donor in good health. The sequencing input was CD4+ T cells from blood. The CDR3: CSVAGSREGEQFF. As DNA, the CDR3 is TGCAGCGTCGCTGGGAGTCGGGAGGGTGAGCAGTTCTTC.